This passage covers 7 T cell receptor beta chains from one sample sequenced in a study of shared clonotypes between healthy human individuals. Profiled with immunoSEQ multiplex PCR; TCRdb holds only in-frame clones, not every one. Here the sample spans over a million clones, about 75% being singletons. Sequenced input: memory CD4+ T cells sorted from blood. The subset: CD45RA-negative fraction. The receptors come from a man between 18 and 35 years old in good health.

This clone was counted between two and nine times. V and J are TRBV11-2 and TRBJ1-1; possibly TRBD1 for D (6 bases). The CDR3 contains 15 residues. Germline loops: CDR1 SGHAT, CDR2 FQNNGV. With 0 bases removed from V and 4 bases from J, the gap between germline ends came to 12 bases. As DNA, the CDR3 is TGTGCCAGCAGCTTAGACCAGGGGCTGGGCACTGAAGCTTTCTTT. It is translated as CASSLDQGLGTEAFF.

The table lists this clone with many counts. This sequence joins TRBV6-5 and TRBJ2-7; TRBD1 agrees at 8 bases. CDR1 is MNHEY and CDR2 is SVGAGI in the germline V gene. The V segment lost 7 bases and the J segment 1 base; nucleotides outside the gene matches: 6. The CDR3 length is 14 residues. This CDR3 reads CASTGQGRSYEQYF. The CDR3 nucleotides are TGTGCCAGCACAGGACAGGGAAGATCCTACGAGCAGTACTTC.

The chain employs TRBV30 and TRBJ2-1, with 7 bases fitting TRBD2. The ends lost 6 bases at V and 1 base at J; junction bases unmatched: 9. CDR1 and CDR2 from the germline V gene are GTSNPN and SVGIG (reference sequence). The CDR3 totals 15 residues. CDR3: CACTTGTNSYNEQFF. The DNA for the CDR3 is TGTGCCTGCACAACCGGGACTAATTCCTACAATGAGCAGTTCTTC.

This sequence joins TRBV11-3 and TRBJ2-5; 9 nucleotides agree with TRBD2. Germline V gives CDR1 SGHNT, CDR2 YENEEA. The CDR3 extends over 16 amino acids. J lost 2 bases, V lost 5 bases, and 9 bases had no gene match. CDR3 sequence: CASSPGLALGQETQYF. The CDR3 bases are TGTGCCAGCAGCCCGGGACTAGCCTTGGGGCAAGAGACCCAGTACTTC.

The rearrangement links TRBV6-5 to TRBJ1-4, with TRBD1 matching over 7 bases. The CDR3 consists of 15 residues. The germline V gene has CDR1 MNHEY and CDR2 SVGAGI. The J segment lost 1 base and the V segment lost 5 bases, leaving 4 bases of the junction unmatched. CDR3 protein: CASSPGDRTNEKLFF. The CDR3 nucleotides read TGTGCCAGCAGTCCGGGGGACAGAACTAATGAAAAACTGTTTTTT.

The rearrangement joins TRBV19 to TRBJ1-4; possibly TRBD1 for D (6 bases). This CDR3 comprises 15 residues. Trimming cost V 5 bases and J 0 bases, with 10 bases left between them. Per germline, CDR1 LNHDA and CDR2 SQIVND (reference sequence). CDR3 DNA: TGTGCCAGTAGTGACAGGCCTGCAACTAATGAAAAACTGTTTTTT. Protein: CASSDRPATNEKLFF. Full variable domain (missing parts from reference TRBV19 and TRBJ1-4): DGGITQSPKYLFRKEGQNVTLSCEQNLNHDAMYWYRQDPGQGLRLIYYSQIVNDFQKGDIAEGYSVSREKKESFPLTVTSAQKNPTAFYLCASSDRPATNEKLFFGSGTQLSVL.

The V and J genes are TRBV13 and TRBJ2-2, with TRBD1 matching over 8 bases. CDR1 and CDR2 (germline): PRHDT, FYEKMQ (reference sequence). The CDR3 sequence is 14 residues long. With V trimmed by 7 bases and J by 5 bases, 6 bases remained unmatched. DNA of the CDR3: TGTGCCAGCATCCGGACAGGGATGACCGGGGAGCTGTTTTTT. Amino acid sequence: CASIRTGMTGELFF.